This T cell receptor (beta chain) originates from a study of T cell responses to AZD1222 COVID-19 vaccine. Study results and caveats: The CD4 TCRs associated with vaccination extended across spike and predominated at 160-218 and 743-854. Recipients of AZD1222 seropositive at baseline numbered only 5 or 6. Repertoire sampling occurred only after the peak T cell response.

CDR3 length: 17 amino acids. Germline assignment: CDR1 MNHEY and CDR2 SVGEGT. Trimming shortened V by 0 bases and J by 4 bases, and 16 bases separated the two germline ends. Sequencing used immunoSEQ multiplex PCR; TCRdb keeps in-frame clones, though not all of them. The sample lists roughly 97,000 clones, more than 75% occurring once. This clone was seen only a few times. Its antigen is unidentified. Sequencing used peripheral blood, obtained 28 days after the second dose of the MenACWY control vaccine. The clonotype originates from an adult who received the MenACWY meningococcal vaccine as a control. The V and J genes are TRBV6-2 or TRBV6-3 and TRBJ2-1; possible D gene TRBD2, 6 bases. The CDR3 reads CASSYSGIRGVYNEQFF. The CDR3 bases are TGTGCCAGCAGTTACTCGGGTATACGCGGGGTTTACAATGAGCAGTTCTTC.